What follows is one TCR beta chain and its context. This clone was seen a single time. Its binding antigen is unknown. There are no base qualities to consult, and no much larger clone falls within one base. The CDR3 numbers 16 residues from cysteine through phenylalanine. Left in the record is the CDR3 DNA by itself, 48 bases read in frame from the first base. Deletion took 5 bases off V and 4 bases off J, with a span of 15 bases between the germline ends. The germline V gene supplies CDR1 SGHTA and CDR2 FQGTGA. This sample stems from a study of blood T cell repertoires in COVID-19 (dated by TCRdb to the early 2020s). About the study as a whole: Samples covering the acute and convalescent phases of COVID-19 were provided by collaborators in the United States, Italy and Spain. The prospective study material was composed of cDNA or gDNA derived from T cells, B-cell-depleted T cells, or PBMCs. The dataset comprised deeply sampled blood TCRbeta repertoires from subjects exposed to, actively infected with, or recovered from COVID-19. The repertoires were made available in a free public database intended to serve as a resource for research on the immune response to SARS-CoV-2. Samples came from the ongoing ImmuneRACE study (first 160 participants) plus 1,254 subjects from 6 global collaborators. Sample metadata almost always included a de-identified subject ID, COVID-19 status, age in years and sex. Where HLA class I and class II types were available, the types were taken from metadata supplied by the sample provider, not from assay-based typing. The paper as a whole reports these results and caveats: The amount of clinical and demographic metadata varied by source and participant and was provided uncurated.

The immunoSEQ Assay, a bias-controlled multiplex PCR, was used to amplify TCRbeta CDR3 regions from genomic DNA. Processing in the source paper ran as follows. The number of nucleated cells in each sample was estimated from the amplification of reference gene primers within the assay. To quantify the absolute abundance of each unique TCRbeta CDR3 rearrangement, sequence reads were collapsed and filtered. For each sample, productive Simpson clonality was calculated as the square root of Simpson's diversity index over productive rearrangements. TCRdb holds this immuneACCESS table with in-frame rearrangements only. Some clones are missing; in checked studies, unresolved V genes explain under half, and the rest has no known cause. D and trimming come from the DNA, and the V and J calls and clone size come from that table. Recorded for this sample are around 310,000 clones; around nine tenths of them occurred a single time. The ten largest clones take up around 12% of the sample.

Each collaborating institution followed its own protocols to collect whole blood in K2EDTA tubes. For TCRbeta analysis, collaborator samples were shipped as frozen whole blood, as isolated PBMCs, or as DNA extracted from either sample type. Input material: peripheral blood. The sequence is built from TRBV7-3 and TRBJ1-6; TRBD1 is perhaps the D gene, given 6 matching bases. The TCR sequence derives from a woman aged 60-75 years with acute or convalescent COVID-19. The DNA sequence is as follows: TGTGCCAGCAGCCACCGAGGACAGCCTTATAATTCACCCCTCCACTTT. Its translation reads: CASSHRGQPYNSPLHF.